This T cell receptor (beta chain) was profiled in a study of post-analysis software for immune sequencing data. The sample holds a few counts of this clonotype. What it binds is not known. Researchers reported that TCR beta cDNA libraries carried unique molecular identifiers. Once about 0.95 to 10 million T cells were used, some 500,000 cDNA molecules resulted. TCRdb analysed the PCR reads with MiXCR anew, one entry per CDR3 protein. The sample records hundreds of thousands of distinct CDR3 sequences, roughly 50% being singletons. Overall study findings and caveats: In patients, about five TRBV segments were more frequent than in controls, with TRBV5-6, TRBV5-1 and TRBV20-1 among them.

This CDR3 has 15 amino acids. CDR1 and CDR2 (germline): DFQATT, SNEGSKA (reference sequence). V lost 6 bases and J lost 5; bases outside the gene matches: 14. V is TRBV20-1 and J is TRBJ2-5, with 8 bases fitting TRBD2. The sequence was obtained from a girl aged 10-17 years with multiple sclerosis. The sample taken for sequencing was blood. CDR3 loop: CSATREGGLLETQYF. CDR3 DNA sequence: TGCAGTGCCACTCGGGAGGGGGGCCTCCTGGAGACCCAGTACTTC.